This entry lists 3 T cell receptor beta chains sequenced from one sample in a study of blood T cells in healthy people across ages. The use of a sample-barcoded 5' primer and a J-beta primer mix characterized a second PCR of roughly 7 to 12 cycles. TCRdb itself ran the 5' RACE reads through MiXCR, one entry per CDR3 protein. The table has 1.5 million to 2 million distinct CDR3 sequences, about 28% seen once. Sequenced: blood. Receptors were obtained from a woman aged 25 to 45 in good health.

This clonotype was detected only a few times. V is TRBV20-1 and J is TRBJ1-5; D unclear. Between the trimmed V and J ends, which lost 0 bases and 3 bases, there was a span of 15 bases. This CDR3 has 16 residues. CDR1 and CDR2 (germline): DFQATT, SNEGSKA (reference sequence). For the CDR3, the DNA is TGCAGTGCTAGAGACCCAGACGGACGTCTCAATCAGCCCCAGCATTTT. Its protein is CSARDPDGRLNQPQHF.

The rearrangement links TRBV20-1 to TRBJ1-2; no clear D gene. The CDR3 contains 13 residues. From germline, CDR1 is DFQATT and CDR2 SNEGSKA (reference sequence). V dropped 1 base and J dropped 4 bases, with 10 bases sitting between them. CDR3 region: CSARATEGYGYTF. The DNA for the CDR3 is TGCAGTGCTAGAGCCACAGAGGGCTATGGCTACACCTTC.

In its sample, this clonotype was seen a few times. This chain connects TRBV20-1 to TRBJ2-3; 8 positions agree with TRBD2. The CDR3 extends over 15 amino acids. Looked up from germline, CDR1 is DFQATT and CDR2 is SNEGSKA (reference sequence). Germline trimming cut 6 bases from V and 2 bases from J; bases unmatched to any gene: 10. The CDR3 reads CSALEGLATTDTQYF. The CDR3 DNA is TGCAGTGCCCTAGAAGGACTAGCAACCACAGATACGCAGTATTTT.